The 22 T cell receptor beta chains in this list originate from one sample, sequenced in a study of persistence of HIV-infected CD4 T cells. Stimulation used around 9.1 ug/mL lysate from CMV-infected fibroblasts. CD40L/CD69 double-negative CD45RO-high memory CD4+ T cells were collected. These receptors have no known antigen. The immunoSEQ assay was version 4, run in survey mode. Profiled with immunoSEQ multiplex PCR; TCRdb holds only in-frame clones, not every one. The sample comprises 25,000 to 30,000 clones, 78% of which are singletons, and 0.81% rests with the top ten. The sample here was CD4+ T cells sorted from PBMCs after roughly 18-hour stimulation, taken from a patient who received antiretroviral therapy. Source of these receptors: an adult woman with HIV who was CMV-seropositive.

V is TRBV2 and J is TRBJ1-4, with TRBD1 as a possible D gene (5 bases). The germline V and J ends were trimmed by 3 bases and 3 bases, with 8 bases remaining between them. Germline V lookup: CDR1 SNHLY, CDR2 FYNNEI. This CDR3 comprises 14 residues. The CDR3 nucleotides are TGTGCCAGCAGTGAGGAGGGGTCTAATGAAAAACTGTTTTTT. Residues: CASSEEGSNEKLFF.

The V gene is TRBV19, the J gene TRBJ1-5; D is possibly TRBD1 (5 bases). Germline CDR1 is LNHDA and CDR2 is SQIVND (reference sequence). Trimming took 6 bases from V and 4 from J, leaving 13 bases between them. CDR3 length equals 14 residues. The CDR3 DNA sequence: TGTGCCAGTAGGGGCTTGGAGGGGAATCAGCCCCAGCATTTT. Translation: CASRGLEGNQPQHF.

The rearrangement links TRBV5-1 to TRBJ1-2; D remains unclear. V was clipped by 0 bases and J by 7 bases, with 13 bases between them. The CDR3 length is 14 residues. The germline V gene has CDR1 SGHRS and CDR2 YFSETQ. The CDR3 here is CASSLGDLWGGYTF. CDR3 DNA sequence: TGCGCCAGCAGCTTGGGTGACCTGTGGGGTGGCTACACCTTC.

J is TRBJ1-2 and V is TRBV6-6, with TRBD1 identical over 7 bases. V was pared by 5 bases and J by 6 bases, with 6 bases of the junction left unmatched. The germline CDR1 and CDR2 sequences are MNHNY and SVGAGI (reference sequence). The CDR3 contains 13 residues. The CDR3 nucleotides are TGTGCCAGCAGTCCGACAGGGTTAGATGGCTACACCTTC. This sequence encodes CASSPTGLDGYTF.

The chain has TRBV6-5 and TRBJ1-2, with D possibly being TRBD1 (6 bases). Deletions cut 5 bases from V and 4 bases from J, with 14 bases between. CDR3 size: 14 residues. Germline CDR1 and CDR2: MNHEY and SVGAGI. The CDR3 here is CASSPNRVIYGYTF. CDR3 DNA: TGTGCCAGCAGTCCAAACAGGGTTATCTATGGCTACACCTTC.

The V call is TRBV9, the J call TRBJ1-1; D is uncertain. The germline V gene has CDR1 SGDLS and CDR2 YYNGEE. The CDR3 contains 14 residues. V was pared by 1 base and J by 8 bases, with 15 bases between. CDR3 in amino acids: CASSVLYQGGEAFF. As DNA, the CDR3 is TGTGCCAGCAGCGTATTGTACCAAGGAGGAGAAGCTTTCTTT.

The CDR3 reads CASSYRVHNSPLHF. CDR3 bases: TGTGCCAGTAGTTACAGGGTGCATAATTCACCCCTCCACTTT. This chain connects TRBV19 to TRBJ1-6, with D perhaps matching TRBD1 (6 bases). Germline V lookup: CDR1 LNHDA, CDR2 SQIVND (reference sequence). The ends were cut back, 5 bases at V and 5 bases at J, with 10 bases in the middle. CDR3 length equals 14 residues.

The chain links TRBV12-3 or TRBV12-4 to TRBJ1-2; D not resolved. Trimming left V 6 bases short and J 8 bases short, with 13 bases between. There are 12 residues in the CDR3. The CDR3 sequence is CASSLTKSGYTF. CDR3 DNA sequence: TGTGCCAGCAGCCTGACAAAGAGCGGCTACACCTTC.

This rearrangement joins TRBV6-6 to TRBJ1-3; 8 bases are a match to TRBD1. The CDR3 extends over 15 amino acids. Germline V CDR1 and CDR2: MNHNY, SVGAGI (reference sequence). Losses at the gene ends were 4 bases for V and 4 bases for J; bases not matched to a gene: 6. The CDR3: CASSSDRGAGNTIYF. In DNA, the CDR3 is TGTGCCAGCAGTTCCGACAGGGGTGCGGGAAACACCATATATTTT.

The chain joins TRBV5-4 to TRBJ2-1, with D perhaps TRBD1 (6 bases). Trimming cost V 3 bases and J 3 bases, with 13 bases left between them. This CDR3 region has 15 residues. CDR1 SGHNT and CDR2 YYREEE come from the germline V gene (reference sequence). The CDR3: CASSSPGQNYNEQFF. The CDR3 DNA follows: TGTGCCAGCAGCTCACCCGGACAGAACTACAATGAGCAGTTCTTC. The whole variable domain, filled in from reference TRBV5-4 and TRBJ2-1, reads ETGVTQSPTHLIKTRGQQVTLRCSSQSGHNTVSWYQQALGQGPQFIFQYYREEENGRGNFPPRFSGLQFPNYSSELNVNALELDDSALYLCASSSPGQNYNEQFFGPGTRLTVL.

The chain couples TRBV29-1 to TRBJ2-1; TRBD2 agrees at 13 bases. The germline CDR1 and CDR2 sequences are SQVTM and ANQGSEA. The V gene end was trimmed by 7 bases and the J gene end by 9 bases; junction bases not matched to a gene: 9. The CDR3 is 14 amino acids. As DNA, the CDR3 is TGCAGCGCAAAACTAGCGGGGGGGCATGGTGAGCAGTTCTTC. Its protein product is CSAKLAGGHGEQFF.

The V call is TRBV7-9, the J call TRBJ1-6; the D is unclear. The CDR3 spans 12 residues. From germline, CDR1 is SEHNR and CDR2 FQNEAQ (reference sequence). Trimming shortened V by 1 base and J by 7 bases, and 2 bases separated the two germline ends. The CDR3 spells CASSLENSPLHF. The CDR3 coding sequence is TGTGCCAGCAGCTTAGAGAATTCACCCCTCCACTTT.

V gene TRBV19 combines with J gene TRBJ1-5; D is unresolved. The germline V and J ends were trimmed by 3 bases and 6 bases, with 12 bases remaining between them. The CDR3 loop spans 14 amino acids. Germline loops: CDR1 LNHDA, CDR2 SQIVND (reference sequence). The CDR3 DNA follows: TGTGCCAGTAGTATCCGGGGAACGGGTCAGCCCCAGCATTTT. Translating gives CASSIRGTGQPQHF.

This chain connects TRBV15 to TRBJ1-2; no firm D call. Germline V gene data show CDR1 as LNHNV and CDR2 as YYDKDF (reference sequence). The CDR3 has 14 amino acids. Trimming removed 1 base from V and 4 bases from J, with 10 bases in between. This chain's CDR3 is CATSRVSGAYGYTF. As DNA, the CDR3 is TGTGCCACCAGCAGAGTAAGCGGAGCCTATGGCTACACCTTC.

This clone was found a few times. V gene TRBV6-1 combines with J gene TRBJ2-5; D gene unclear. Germline CDR1 is MNHNS and CDR2 is SASEGT. V lost 2 bases and J 4 bases, leaving 17 bases between the germline ends. The CDR3 runs to 16 residues. CDR3 in amino acids: CASSETGKSTGETQYF. The CDR3 nucleotides read TGTGCCAGCAGTGAAACCGGCAAAAGTACCGGAGAGACCCAGTACTTC.

This chain links TRBV7-8 with TRBJ1-5; D is ambiguous. The germline V gene encodes CDR1 SGHVS and CDR2 FQNEAQ. Trimming stripped 0 bases from V and 2 bases from J, with 11 bases between. This CDR3 region has 16 residues. CDR3 in amino acids: CASSLAGGRGNQPQHF. The CDR3 DNA reads as TGTGCCAGCAGCTTAGCGGGAGGGAGAGGCAATCAGCCCCAGCATTTT.

CDR3 in amino acids: CASSYTGTGSSGNTIYF. CDR3 in DNA: TGCGCCAGCAGCTACACGGGGACAGGGAGCTCTGGAAACACCATATATTTT. V is TRBV5-1 and J is TRBJ1-3, with 9 bases matching TRBD1. CDR1 and CDR2 from the germline V gene are SGHRS and YFSETQ. This CDR3 is built from 17 residues. The V and J ends lost 3 bases and 0 bases, in that order; junction bases with no gene match: 7.

CDR3 residues: CASSEQQGASSTDTQYF. The DNA of the CDR3 is TGTGCCAGCAGCGAGCAACAGGGGGCCTCATCCACAGATACGCAGTATTTT. V and J are TRBV7-8 and TRBJ2-3; 9 positions match TRBD1. The V gene's germline CDR1 is SGHVS and CDR2 FQNEAQ. CDR3 length: 17 residues. Trimming at V came to 5 bases and at J to 2 bases, leaving 11 bases not matched to a gene.

This clone has only one observation. The CDR3 bases are TGCGCCAGCAGCCACCCGAACACTGAAGCTTTCTTT. It translates to CASSHPNTEAFF. This sequence joins TRBV10-2 and TRBJ1-1; no definite D call. V was trimmed by 6 bases and J by 1 base, leaving 6 bases between them. Germline V CDR1 and CDR2: WSHSY, SAAADI. The CDR3 totals 12 residues.

This chain joins TRBV7-2 and TRBJ2-3; maybe TRBD2 (6 bases). The CDR3 is made up of 16 amino acids. Per germline, CDR1 SGHTA and CDR2 FQGNSA. V lost 1 base and J 0 bases, leaving 11 bases between the germline ends. The CDR3 is CASSLDGGSSTDTQYF. DNA of the CDR3: TGTGCCAGCAGCTTAGACGGGGGAAGTAGCACAGATACGCAGTATTTT.

The CDR3 coding sequence is TGCAGCGTTGACGGGGGCACAGATACGCAGTATTTT. Protein sequence: CSVDGGTDTQYF. This rearrangement joins TRBV29-1 to TRBJ2-3; a possible D gene is TRBD2 (5 bases). Trimming shortened V by 3 bases and J by 1 base, and 5 bases separated the two germline ends. This CDR3 is built from 12 residues. Germline V gene lookup returns CDR1 SQVTM and CDR2 ANQGSEA.

This clone was seen just once. Germline is not matched at one junction end, which may reflect a read error. The genes are TRBV20-1 and TRBJ1-1, with 7 bases that match TRBD1. Germline V gene data show CDR1 as DFQATT and CDR2 as SNEGSKA (reference sequence). This CDR3 comprises 11 residues. This CDR3 reads CSADGGQVDIF. As DNA, the CDR3 is TGCAGTGCTGACGGCGGACAGGTTGATATCTTT.